Below, 26 T cell receptor beta chains from the same sample are listed, as sequenced in a study of vaccination effects on CD4 cells after COVID-19. Which antigens these TCRs recognize remains unknown. Using viral peptide pools, the ViraFEST assay grew out antigen-specific CD4+ T cells prior to sequencing. Once cultured for 10 days, the cells underwent separation to obtain CD4+ T cells. Of the BNT162b2 and mRNA-1273 vaccines, participants received two doses of one or the other. The data were produced by immunoSEQ multiplex PCR, yet TCRdb's version contains in-frame clones alone and is incomplete. The sample holds tens of thousands of clones; 73% are singletons and the top ten take roughly 8%. Sample: CD4+ T cells from PBMCs cultured with SARS-CoV-2 spike peptides, taken after COVID-19 vaccination. These TCRs come from a human donor who received a COVID-19 vaccine.

The genes are TRBV6-4 and TRBJ2-5, with D perhaps TRBD2 (5 bases). This CDR3 has 21 amino acids. Trimming took 0 bases from V and 5 from J, leaving 31 bases between them. Germline V CDR1 and CDR2: MRHNA, SNTAGT. The CDR3, as DNA: TGTGCCAGCAGTGACTCGAGGGCTCGGTTATTCGCGGGCGAGGGAGCGGAGACCCAGTACTTC. Residues: CASSDSRARLFAGEGAETQYF.

The chain employs TRBV9 and TRBJ2-2; 7 bases agree with TRBD2. The CDR3 runs to 15 residues. Germline V lookup: CDR1 SGDLS, CDR2 YYNGEE. Trimming removed 0 bases from V and 1 base from J; junction bases left unmatched: 0. CDR3 nucleotides: TGTGCCAGCAGCGTAGGGGGGGGGAACACCGGGGAGCTGTTTTTT. It yields the protein CASSVGGGNTGELFF. Full variable domain (remainder filled in from reference TRBV9 and TRBJ2-2): DSGVTQTPKHLITATGQRVTLRCSPRSGDLSVYWYQQSLDQGLQFLIQYYNGEERAKGNILERFSAQQFPDLHSELNLSSLELGDSALYFCASSVGGGNTGELFFGEGSRLTVL.

This clone was counted a few times. The V gene is TRBV4-1, the J gene TRBJ1-3; D remains unclear. V was clipped by 3 bases and J by 0 bases, with 27 bases between them. CDR3 length: 21 residues. Looked up from germline, CDR1 is MGHRA and CDR2 is YSYEKL. The CDR3: CASSQYLPNPTSSYSGNTIYF. The CDR3 bases are TGCGCCAGCAGCCAGTATTTACCCAACCCCACTAGTAGCTACTCTGGAAACACCATATATTTT.

This clone was counted a few times. The chain is built from TRBV4-1 and TRBJ1-1, with D possibly being TRBD1 (6 bases). Germline-derived CDR1 and CDR2 are MGHRA and YSYEKL. CDR3 size: 15 residues. V lost 8 bases to trimming and J lost 4 bases, with 20 bases between them. CDR3 in DNA: TGCGCCAGCCAGTCGCAGGGGTCCAGGCGCACTGAAGCTTTCTTT. Residues: CASQSQGSRRTEAFF.

In this sample, this clone turned up a few times. This rearrangement joins TRBV6-4 to TRBJ1-1; no definite D call. The CDR3 is made up of 12 amino acids. Trimming removed 2 bases at V and 10 bases at J, with 11 bases between. CDR1 is MRHNA, CDR2 SNTAGT, per germline. The chain's CDR3 is CASSDGVRRAFF. DNA of the CDR3: TGTGCCAGCAGTGACGGGGTACGTCGAGCTTTCTTT.

This chain links TRBV2 with TRBJ1-5, with D unclear. Between the trimmed V and J ends, which lost 7 bases and 5 bases, there was a span of 9 bases. Germline V CDR1 and CDR2: SNHLY, FYNNEI. The CDR3 totals 12 residues. CDR3 nucleotide sequence: TGTGCCAGCAATAGGGTGGATCAGCCCCAGCATTTT. Its translation: CASNRVDQPQHF.

V and J are TRBV6-4 and TRBJ2-3, with 11 bases that match TRBD2. This CDR3 region has 15 residues. Per germline, CDR1 MRHNA and CDR2 SNTAGT. The junction had 1 base not matched to a gene; V was cut back by 5 bases and J by 0 bases. The CDR3 spells CASSRTSGSTDTQYF. Here the CDR3 DNA reads TGTGCCAGCAGTAGGACTAGCGGGAGCACAGATACGCAGTATTTT.

This rearrangement joins TRBV30 to TRBJ2-3, with D unclear. Between the trimmed V and J ends, which lost 0 bases and 4 bases, there was a span of 5 bases. The V gene's germline CDR1 is GTSNPN and CDR2 SVGIG (reference sequence). The CDR3 contains 12 residues. In DNA form, the CDR3 reads TGTGCCTGGAGTGTAGGCCCAGATACGCAGTATTTT. Its translation is CAWSVGPDTQYF.

The J gene is TRBJ2-5, the V gene TRBV10-1, with TRBD2 identical over 9 bases. The CDR3 contains 18 residues. Germline-derived CDR1 and CDR2 are WNHNN and SYGVQD (reference sequence). The trim removed 4 bases at V and 1 base at J, leaving 13 bases unmatched. The CDR3 DNA sequence: TGCGCCAGCAGTGGAGGGTATTGGGCTAGCGGGGCCCAAGAGACCCAGTACTTC. It is translated as CASSGGYWASGAQETQYF.

V and J are TRBV5-1 and TRBJ2-2, with 9 positions matching TRBD1. Germline lookup yields CDR1 SGHRS and CDR2 YFSETQ. This CDR3 has 15 residues. The J segment lost 3 bases and the V segment lost 2 bases, leaving 2 bases of the junction unmatched. The CDR3 sequence: CASSFRTGDTGELFF. The DNA of the CDR3 is TGCGCCAGCAGCTTCAGGACAGGGGACACCGGGGAGCTGTTTTTT. Full variable domain (outside the CDR3, taken from reference TRBV5-1 and TRBJ2-2): KAGVTQTPRYLIKTRGQQVTLSCSPISGHRSVSWYQQTPGQGLQFLFEYFSETQRNKGNFPGRFSGRQFSNSRSEMNVSTLELGDSALYLCASSFRTGDTGELFFGEGSRLTVL.

The chain combines TRBV19 with TRBJ2-1; 12 bases align to TRBD2. The CDR3 covers 16 residues. Germline loops: CDR1 LNHDA, CDR2 SQIVND (reference sequence). After removal of 6 bases from V and 10 bases from J, the junction contained 13 bases not matched to a gene. Here the CDR3 reads CASSNRYLAGGQEQFF. The CDR3 DNA reads as TGTGCCAGTAGCAACAGGTACCTAGCGGGAGGGCAAGAGCAGTTCTTC.

This clone was recorded once. The chain links TRBV9 to TRBJ2-1; D is perhaps TRBD1 (6 bases). The germline V gene encodes CDR1 SGDLS and CDR2 YYNGEE. The CDR3 runs to 16 residues. V was cut by 0 bases and J by 2 bases, with 12 bases left in between. The CDR3 DNA reads as TGTGCCAGCAGCGTAGGAACCCAGGGGACCTACAATGAGCAGTTCTTC. As protein: CASSVGTQGTYNEQFF.

This clone has just a few counts. The CDR3 sequence: CASSQLGEANYGYTF. CDR3 DNA sequence: TGTGCCAGCAGCCAATTAGGGGAGGCAAACTATGGCTACACCTTC. V usage is TRBV16 and J usage is TRBJ1-2, with D possibly being TRBD1 (5 bases). V was shortened by 1 base and J by 2 bases, with 11 bases between the two germline ends. This CDR3 is 15 amino acids long. Germline V lookup: CDR1 KGHSY, CDR2 FQNENV.

The V and J genes are TRBV5-1 and TRBJ1-2; D is perhaps TRBD1 (6 bases). CDR3 length: 15 amino acids. From germline, CDR1 is SGHRS and CDR2 YFSETQ. V lost 4 bases and J lost 0, with 13 bases in between. CDR3 sequence reads: CASSPGQLSNYGYTF. CDR3 in DNA: TGCGCCAGCAGCCCCGGACAGCTTTCTAACTATGGCTACACCTTC.

In this sample, this clone turned up once. The gene calls are TRBV5-1 and TRBJ1-2; the D gene is possibly TRBD1 (5 bases). This CDR3 is built from 13 residues. Germline CDR1 is SGHRS and CDR2 is YFSETQ. The ends were cut back, 4 bases at V and 8 bases at J, with 15 bases in the middle. CDR3 sequence (DNA): TGCGCCAGCAGCAAAGTCGGGGGGAGAGGCTACACCTTC. This translates into CASSKVGGRGYTF.

The V gene is TRBV10-3, the J gene TRBJ1-3; D perhaps matches TRBD1 (5 bases). The germline V and J ends were trimmed by 8 bases and 4 bases, with 9 bases remaining between them. Germline V gives CDR1 ENHRY, CDR2 SYGVKD. This CDR3 is built from 12 residues. CDR3 sequence: CAIRGEGNTIYF. Written as DNA, the CDR3 is TGTGCCATCCGGGGGGAAGGAAACACCATATATTTT.

The gene calls are TRBV29-1 and TRBJ2-3; D is unclear. V lost 6 bases to trimming and J lost 0 bases, with 10 bases between them. The CDR3 length is 13 residues. CDR1 and CDR2 from the germline V gene are SQVTM and ANQGSEA. The CDR3, as DNA: TGCAGCGTCCGACTCCATAGCACAGATACGCAGTATTTT. Translated, it gives CSVRLHSTDTQYF.

The V call is TRBV6-4, the J call TRBJ1-1; 7 bases match TRBD1. V gave up 9 bases and J gave up 4 bases; unmatched junction bases: 8. Per the germline V gene, CDR1 is MRHNA and CDR2 is SNTAGT. The CDR3 is made up of 13 amino acids. CDR3 region: CASRQGGGTEAFF. CDR3 coding DNA: TGTGCCAGTAGACAGGGAGGGGGCACTGAAGCTTTCTTT.

V usage is TRBV4-1 and J usage is TRBJ2-1; TRBD2 aligns across 11 bases. The V gene's germline CDR1 is MGHRA and CDR2 YSYEKL. The CDR3 spans 16 residues. Losses at the gene ends were 6 bases for V and 6 bases for J; bases not matched to a gene: 10. CDR3: CASRSPGTSGLNEQFF. CDR3 nucleotides: TGCGCCAGCAGGTCTCCCGGGACTAGCGGACTCAATGAGCAGTTCTTC.

The chain is built from TRBV19 and TRBJ2-3; maybe TRBD1 (6 bases). From germline, CDR1 is LNHDA and CDR2 SQIVND (reference sequence). V lost 6 bases, J lost 4 bases, and 17 bases lay in between. CDR3 length: 15 residues. CDR3 DNA: TGTGCCAGTAGAAAACCCAAACAGGGCGCAGATACGCAGTATTTT. Protein product: CASRKPKQGADTQYF.

This clone has a handful of counts. The V gene is TRBV5-1, the J gene TRBJ2-2; 7 bases line up with TRBD1. The V and J ends lost 3 bases and 5 bases, in that order; junction bases with no gene match: 13. Germline values: CDR1 SGHRS, CDR2 YFSETQ. The CDR3 runs 17 residues. The CDR3 DNA is TGCGCCAGCAGCTCGGGACAGCCCTCTACCCGGACCGGGGAGCTGTTTTTT. Its translation: CASSSGQPSTRTGELFF.

J is TRBJ1-1 and V is TRBV25-1; 8 nucleotides match TRBD1. V lost 4 bases, J lost 5 bases, and 3 bases stayed unmatched. In germline, CDR1 is MGHDK, CDR2 SYGVNS. The length of the CDR3 is 13 residues. The CDR3 DNA reads as TGTGCCAGCAGTGTAACAGGGGGAACTGAAGCTTTCTTT. Its protein is CASSVTGGTEAFF.

This clone was counted between two and nine times. J is TRBJ1-5 and V is TRBV5-1, with 7 bases matching TRBD1. The trim removed 3 bases at V and 0 bases at J, leaving 3 bases unmatched. CDR1 and CDR2 (germline): SGHRS, YFSETQ. This CDR3 has 15 amino acids. The CDR3 loop is CASSSTGNSNQPQHF. The DNA for the CDR3 is TGCGCCAGCAGCTCGACAGGGAATAGCAATCAGCCCCAGCATTTT. The complete variable domain, with remaining parts taken from reference TRBV5-1 and TRBJ1-5, reads KAGVTQTPRYLIKTRGQQVTLSCSPISGHRSVSWYQQTPGQGLQFLFEYFSETQRNKGNFPGRFSGRQFSNSRSEMNVSTLELGDSALYLCASSSTGNSNQPQHFGDGTRLSIL.

This clone occurred once. This chain links TRBV5-1 with TRBJ2-7, with a possible D match to TRBD1 (6 bases). The germline V and J ends were trimmed by 3 bases and 7 bases, with 14 bases remaining between them. Per the germline V gene, CDR1 is SGHRS and CDR2 is YFSETQ. The CDR3 contains 13 residues. In DNA form, the CDR3 reads TGCGCCAGCAGCTCATTAACAGGGAAGGAGCAGTACTTC. This encodes CASSSLTGKEQYF. Full variable domain (outside the CDR3, taken from reference TRBV5-1 and TRBJ2-7): KAGVTQTPRYLIKTRGQQVTLSCSPISGHRSVSWYQQTPGQGLQFLFEYFSETQRNKGNFPGRFSGRQFSNSRSEMNVSTLELGDSALYLCASSSLTGKEQYFGPGTRLTVT.

The chain joins TRBV6-4 to TRBJ2-2; TRBD2 might be the D (5 bases). CDR3 size: 13 residues. Germline lookup yields CDR1 MRHNA and CDR2 SNTAGT. Trimming took 5 bases from V and 3 from J, leaving 7 bases between them. For the CDR3, the DNA is TGTGCCAGCAGTTCCGGGGACACCGGGGAGCTGTTTTTT. Translation gives CASSSGDTGELFF.

The genes are TRBV6-5 and TRBJ1-4; D not certain. V lost 6 bases and J lost 3, with 14 bases in between. This CDR3 is built from 15 residues. Germline CDR1 reads MNHEY; CDR2 reads SVGAGI. The CDR3 bases are TGTGCCAGCAGGGGTCTCCTGAGTGCTAATGAAAAACTGTTTTTT. It codes for CASRGLLSANEKLFF.